The 32 T cell receptor beta chains in this list originate from one sample, sequenced in a study of Siglec-9 on CD8 T cells in melanoma. Profiled with immunoSEQ multiplex PCR; TCRdb holds only in-frame clones, not every one. The sample carries approximately 35,000 clones, 65% to 85% recorded once. Sequencing used Siglec-9- CD8+ T cells sorted from blood. The receptors were sampled from a human donor in good health.

The genes are TRBV28 and TRBJ2-7; no reliable D call. Trimming removed 2 bases from V and 3 bases from J, with 14 bases in between. CDR3 size: 15 residues. The germline V gene has CDR1 MDHEN and CDR2 SYDVKM. The CDR3 loop reads CASSLRTSWGYEQYF. CDR3 bases: TGTGCCAGCAGTTTACGGACCTCCTGGGGCTACGAGCAGTACTTC.

The chain's CDR3 is CASSLPLNTEAFF. The DNA for the CDR3 is TGTGCCAGCAGCCTACCACTGAACACTGAAGCTTTCTTT. The rearrangement links TRBV7-9 to TRBJ1-1; no reliable D call. Germline lookup yields CDR1 SEHNR and CDR2 FQNEAQ (reference sequence). V was clipped by 5 bases and J by 0 bases, with 7 bases between them. This CDR3 spans 13 amino acids.

The chain employs TRBV30 and TRBJ1-2, with 9 bases lining up with TRBD1. CDR3 length: 15 amino acids. With 0 bases clipped from V and 3 bases from J, the junction kept 5 bases outside the gene matches. CDR1 is GTSNPN and CDR2 is SVGIG in the germline V gene (reference sequence). The CDR3 nucleotides read TGTGCCTGGAGTGTAGACGGGACAGGGTACTATGGCTACACCTTC. Encoded protein: CAWSVDGTGYYGYTF.

This clone was picked up a small number of times. The CDR3 DNA sequence: TGTGCCAGCAGCGTAGGACGGAGTACTGAAGCTTTCTTT. Its translation is CASSVGRSTEAFF. The chain couples TRBV9 to TRBJ1-1; D gene uncertain. In germline, CDR1 is SGDLS, CDR2 YYNGEE. The CDR3 extends over 13 amino acids. Between the trimmed V and J ends, which lost 0 bases and 5 bases, there was a span of 8 bases.

The J gene is TRBJ2-7, the V gene TRBV7-9; TRBD2 agrees at 7 bases. J lost 0 bases, V lost 1 base, and 6 bases had no gene match. Per the germline V gene, CDR1 is SEHNR and CDR2 is FQNEAQ (reference sequence). This CDR3 contains 16 residues. The CDR3 DNA follows: TGTGCCAGCAGCTTAGAGGCTAGCGGTAGCTCCTACGAGCAGTACTTC. Translated: CASSLEASGSSYEQYF.

The rearrangement joins TRBV19 to TRBJ1-1; D gene ambiguous. Trimming left V 5 bases short and J 0 bases short, with 10 bases between. The V gene's germline CDR1 is LNHDA and CDR2 SQIVND (reference sequence). The CDR3 is 14 residues long. CDR3 sequence (DNA): TGTGCCAGTAGTCCCACAGAGATGAACACTGAAGCTTTCTTT. This gives the protein CASSPTEMNTEAFF. Together with reference TRBV19 and TRBJ1-1, the CDR3 gives the full variable domain: DGGITQSPKYLFRKEGQNVTLSCEQNLNHDAMYWYRQDPGQGLRLIYYSQIVNDFQKGDIAEGYSVSREKKESFPLTVTSAQKNPTAFYLCASSPTEMNTEAFFGQGTRLTVV.

The chain couples TRBV5-4 to TRBJ2-1; TRBD2 matches at 7 bases. Germline V gene lookup returns CDR1 SGHNT and CDR2 YYREEE (reference sequence). V trimming: 3 bases; J trimming: 8 bases; junction bases outside the gene matches: 14. CDR3 length equals 16 residues. The CDR3 region has the DNA TGTGCCAGCAGCTCACTAGCTGGGGGGAGGGGCGATGAGCAGTTCTTC. Translation: CASSSLAGGRGDEQFF.

This chain links TRBV27 with TRBJ2-1; TRBD2 aligns across 9 bases. The CDR3 length is 18 residues. The V segment lost 1 base and the J segment 7 bases; nucleotides outside the gene matches: 14. CDR1 is MNHEY and CDR2 is SMNVEV in the germline V gene (reference sequence). CDR3 sequence: CASSLFGGGAQGYNEQFF. CDR3 DNA sequence: TGTGCCAGCAGTTTATTTGGCGGGGGGGCGCAAGGGTATAATGAGCAGTTCTTC.

The V gene is TRBV7-6, the J gene TRBJ1-4; D unresolved. The germline V and J ends were trimmed by 1 base and 2 bases, with 8 bases remaining between them. CDR3 length: 15 residues. Germline V gene lookup returns CDR1 SGHVS and CDR2 FNYEAQ. The CDR3 here is CASSLEGRTNEKLFF. In DNA, the CDR3 is TGTGCCAGCAGCTTAGAAGGGAGGACTAATGAAAAACTGTTTTTT.

The CDR3 region is CASSPLGGSISEQFF. The CDR3 nucleotides are TGTGCCAGCAGTCCCCTCGGCGGGAGTATTAGTGAGCAGTTCTTC. The chain couples TRBV28 to TRBJ2-1; the match to TRBD2 covers 7 bases. The CDR3 runs to 15 residues. V gave up 5 bases and J gave up 9 bases; unmatched junction bases: 13. Germline assignment: CDR1 MDHEN and CDR2 SYDVKM.

This chain joins TRBV13 and TRBJ1-1; no clear D. There are 11 residues in the CDR3. Germline CDR1 reads PRHDT; CDR2 reads FYEKMQ (reference sequence). Trimming left V 7 bases short and J 7 bases short, with 10 bases between. CDR3 protein: CASTAGYEAFF. The CDR3, as DNA: TGTGCCAGCACGGCGGGATATGAAGCTTTCTTT.

The chain employs TRBV19 and TRBJ2-7; 8 bases align to TRBD2. Germline trimming cut 3 bases from V and 6 bases from J; bases unmatched to any gene: 10. The CDR3 is 15 amino acids. Per germline, CDR1 LNHDA and CDR2 SQIVND (reference sequence). The DNA of the CDR3 is TGTGCCAGTAGTATCGGGAGGGGCGCTCGGGGCGAGCAGTACTTC. The encoded protein is CASSIGRGARGEQYF.

The chain is built from TRBV9 and TRBJ2-2; possibly TRBD1 or TRBD2 for D (5 bases each). Trimming removed 6 bases from V and 0 bases from J, with 15 bases in between. There are 16 residues in the CDR3. Per the germline V gene, CDR1 is SGDLS and CDR2 is YYNGEE. CDR3 amino acids: CASNVGPLPNTGELFF. DNA for the CDR3: TGTGCCAGCAACGTGGGACCTCTTCCGAACACCGGGGAGCTGTTTTTT.

The rearrangement links TRBV29-1 to TRBJ2-2; the D gene is possibly TRBD1 (6 bases). The V end lost 6 bases, the J end lost 1 base, and 9 bases lay between the germline ends. This CDR3 contains 13 residues. Germline values: CDR1 SQVTM, CDR2 ANQGSEA. CDR3 protein: CSVLRGNTGELFF. For the CDR3, the DNA is TGCAGCGTGCTCAGGGGGAACACCGGGGAGCTGTTTTTT.

This chain links TRBV27 with TRBJ2-2; D possibly corresponds to TRBD2 (6 bases). Trimming pared 2 bases from V and 6 bases from J, leaving 10 bases between. CDR1 and CDR2 (germline): MNHEY, SMNVEV (reference sequence). The CDR3 totals 14 residues. CDR3 region: CASSLRGFAGELFF. In DNA, the CDR3 is TGTGCCAGCAGTTTACGGGGGTTCGCCGGGGAGCTGTTTTTT.

The CDR3 sequence is CASSLSVPGWEDNSPLHF. The CDR3 DNA reads TGTGCCAGCAGTTTATCCGTCCCTGGGTGGGAGGATAATTCACCCCTCCACTTT. This rearrangement joins TRBV27 to TRBJ1-6; D gene ambiguous. Trimming cost V 0 bases and J 5 bases, with 17 bases left between them. Germline-derived CDR1 and CDR2 are MNHEY and SMNVEV (reference sequence). The CDR3 runs to 18 residues.

The rearrangement joins TRBV28 to TRBJ2-1; 7 bases line up with TRBD2. There are 16 residues in the CDR3. CDR1 MDHEN and CDR2 SYDVKM come from the germline V gene. The trim removed 2 bases at V and 1 base at J, leaving 5 bases unmatched. The CDR3 sequence: CASSLGLRGSYNEQFF. The CDR3 region has the DNA TGTGCCAGCAGTTTAGGCTTGCGGGGGTCCTACAATGAGCAGTTCTTC.

This clone was observed a handful of times. The gene calls are TRBV30 and TRBJ1-1; unclear D gene. The CDR3 consists of 15 residues. Germline CDR1 and CDR2: GTSNPN and SVGIG (reference sequence). Trimming cost V 8 bases and J 0 bases, with 19 bases left between them. CDR3 nucleotide sequence: TGTGCCGCATTCGCTCCAGGCGTTATGAACACTGAAGCTTTCTTT. This encodes CAAFAPGVMNTEAFF.

The chain couples TRBV9 to TRBJ2-4; 14 bases match TRBD2. The length of the CDR3 is 17 residues. The germline V gene encodes CDR1 SGDLS and CDR2 YYNGEE. The J segment lost 9 bases and the V segment lost 3 bases, leaving 11 bases of the junction unmatched. The CDR3 protein is CASSGDPGLAGVPIQYF. The CDR3 nucleotides read TGTGCCAGCAGCGGAGACCCGGGACTAGCGGGAGTCCCCATTCAGTACTTC.

The rearrangement uses TRBV28 and TRBJ2-1; 7 bases are a match to TRBD1. The CDR3 extends over 15 amino acids. The V segment lost 7 bases and the J segment 7 bases; nucleotides outside the gene matches: 13. CDR1 is MDHEN and CDR2 is SYDVKM in the germline V gene. The CDR3 bases are TGTGCCAGCACCTATCGACAGGGCCCATGGAATGAGCAGTTCTTC. Residues: CASTYRQGPWNEQFF.

J is TRBJ1-6 and V is TRBV6-5; TRBD1 might be the D (6 bases). Looked up from germline, CDR1 is MNHEY and CDR2 is SVGAGI. V dropped 0 bases and J dropped 5 bases, with 8 bases sitting between them. The CDR3 covers 15 residues. DNA for the CDR3: TGTGCCAGCAGTTACTCCGACAGGAATAATTCACCCCTCCACTTT. This encodes CASSYSDRNNSPLHF.

The J gene is TRBJ2-3, the V gene TRBV13; possibly TRBD1 for D (5 bases). CDR1 is PRHDT and CDR2 is FYEKMQ in the germline V gene (reference sequence). V was shortened by 6 bases and J by 2 bases, with 9 bases between the two germline ends. This CDR3 region has 13 residues. CDR3 nucleotides: TGTGCCAGCAGTCCCAGGGTCACAGATACGCAGTATTTT. This translates into CASSPRVTDTQYF.

V and J are TRBV5-4 and TRBJ1-1; tentatively, D is TRBD1 (5 bases). Trimming removed 2 bases at V and 8 bases at J, with 16 bases between. The CDR3 extends over 14 amino acids. Looked up from germline, CDR1 is SGHNT and CDR2 is YYREEE (reference sequence). CDR3 bases: TGTGCCAGCAGCTTTGGGGACTACCTAGCGGAAGCTTTCTTT. It specifies CASSFGDYLAEAFF. Full variable domain (missing parts from reference TRBV5-4 and TRBJ1-1): ETGVTQSPTHLIKTRGQQVTLRCSSQSGHNTVSWYQQALGQGPQFIFQYYREEENGRGNFPPRFSGLQFPNYSSELNVNALELDDSALYLCASSFGDYLAEAFFGQGTRLTVV.

The chain has TRBV15 and TRBJ1-2, with 8 positions matching TRBD1. Germline V gene data show CDR1 as LNHNV and CDR2 as YYDKDF (reference sequence). The CDR3 runs to 18 residues. V was pared by 3 bases and J by 0 bases, with 12 bases of the junction left unmatched. CDR3 coding DNA: TGTGCCACCAGCAGCGGGGTGGGCCTGACAGGGGCTAACTATGGCTACACCTTC. It specifies CATSSGVGLTGANYGYTF.

In this sample, this clone turned up once. The CDR3 DNA is TGTGCCAGCAGCTTTTCAACTAGCGGGAGAAAGAATGAGCAGTTCTTC. Amino acids: CASSFSTSGRKNEQFF. J is TRBJ2-1 and V is TRBV11-2; 11 nucleotides align to TRBD2. CDR3 length: 16 amino acids. Germline CDR1 and CDR2: SGHAT and FQNNGV. The V segment lost 3 bases and the J segment 7 bases; nucleotides outside the gene matches: 8.

The chain uses TRBV19 and TRBJ2-7; D perhaps matches TRBD1 (6 bases). This CDR3 is built from 15 residues. V was clipped by 5 bases and J by 1 base, with 15 bases between them. CDR1 LNHDA and CDR2 SQIVND come from the germline V gene (reference sequence). The CDR3, as DNA: TGTGCCAGTAGTGACCTGGACAGCCTGTCCTACGAGCAGTACTTC. It is translated as CASSDLDSLSYEQYF.

Note on this clone: This sequence is one base from a far larger clone and is likely a read error. This chain uses TRBV25-1 with TRBJ2-1; no clear D gene. The V gene's germline CDR1 is MGHDK and CDR2 SYGVNS. The CDR3 totals 14 residues. Deletions cut 4 bases from V and 0 bases from J, with 7 bases between. The CDR3 loop reads CASSVGSSYNEQFF. Here the CDR3 DNA reads TGTGCCAGCAGTGTGGGCAGCTCCTACAATGAGCAGTTCTTC. Together with reference TRBV25-1 and TRBJ2-1, the CDR3 gives the full variable domain: EADIYQTPRYLVIGTGKKITLECSQTMGHDKMYWYQQDPGMELHLIHYSYGVNSTEKGDLSSESTVSRIRTEHFPLTLESARPSHTSQYLCASSVGSSYNEQFFGPGTRLTVL.

The gene calls are TRBV6-5 and TRBJ2-5; D gene uncertain. The CDR3 extends over 15 amino acids. Trimming removed 1 base from V and 1 base from J, with 10 bases in between. Germline V lookup: CDR1 MNHEY, CDR2 SVGAGI. CDR3 nucleotides: TGTGCCAGCAGTTACTTGGGCAGCCTCCAAGAGACCCAGTACTTC. Residues: CASSYLGSLQETQYF.

The chain employs TRBV27 and TRBJ2-1, with 11 bases matching TRBD2. Trimming removed 2 bases from V and 5 bases from J; junction bases left unmatched: 2. Germline V lookup: CDR1 MNHEY, CDR2 SMNVEV (reference sequence). The CDR3 runs to 15 residues. The CDR3 coding sequence is TGTGCCAGCAGTTTAATACTAGCGGGAGACAATGAGCAGTTCTTC. It yields the protein CASSLILAGDNEQFF.

The chain carries TRBV21-1 and TRBJ2-7. TRBV21-1 is listed as a pseudogene. The CDR3 has 17 residues. The CDR3 sequence: CASSNADRNRIPYEQYF. CDR3 in DNA: TGTGCCAGCAGCAATGCCGACCGCAACCGTATACCCTACGAGCAGTACTTC.

The chain combines TRBV6-1 with TRBJ2-7; 7 bases are shared with TRBD2. V lost 3 bases, J lost 2 bases, and 4 bases stayed unmatched. Germline values: CDR1 MNHNS, CDR2 SASEGT. The CDR3 extends over 14 amino acids. The CDR3: CASSDLGLAYEQYF. CDR3 sequence (DNA): TGTGCCAGCAGTGACCTTGGACTAGCCTACGAGCAGTACTTC.

This clone was seen just once. This chain links TRBV29-1 with TRBJ2-2; 8 positions agree with TRBD1. CDR3 size: 14 residues. The V and J ends lost 5 bases and 8 bases, in that order; junction bases with no gene match: 10. Germline CDR1 SQVTM, CDR2 ANQGSEA. In DNA, the CDR3 is TGCAGCGTTCCAACCGGGACAGGAAGGGGGGAGCTGTTTTTT. Translating gives CSVPTGTGRGELFF.